These 9 T cell receptor beta chains were all obtained from the same sample, sequenced in a study of T cells in Graves' hyperthyroidism and ophthalmopathy. The investigators amplified TCR beta CDR3 regions from RNA transcripts. HTBI primers were employed in a first-round RT-PCR of the TCR CDR3. TCRdb re-derived calls from the multiplex PCR reads in MiXCR, one entry per CDR3 protein. Here the sample spans about 710,000 distinct CDR3 sequences, 16% being singletons. Sequencing was performed on blood. These receptor sequences come from a man between 18 and 35 years old with Graves' hyperthyroidism.

This clonotype showed up many times. The chain has TRBV7-6 and TRBJ1-6; no definite D call. This CDR3 contains 12 residues. The germline V gene encodes CDR1 SGHVS and CDR2 FNYEAQ. The ends were cut back, 6 bases at V and 11 bases at J, with 11 bases in the middle. The CDR3 bases are TGTGCCAGCAGTCCAAATCGGGCACCCCTCCACTTT. Encoded protein: CASSPNRAPLHF.

This clonotype was detected only a few times. V usage is TRBV10-3 and J usage is TRBJ1-2; 9 positions agree with TRBD1. The germline V gene has CDR1 ENHRY and CDR2 SYGVKD. V trimming: 3 bases; J trimming: 7 bases; junction bases outside the gene matches: 6. The CDR3 runs to 14 residues. CDR3 loop: CAISEAGTGRGYTF. The CDR3 bases are TGTGCCATCAGTGAAGCCGGGACAGGGCGTGGCTACACCTTC.

This clonotype has a count of ten or more. The V gene is TRBV20-1, the J gene TRBJ2-5; TRBD2 is a possible D gene (6 bases). Germline CDR1 and CDR2: DFQATT and SNEGSKA (reference sequence). V lost 3 bases to trimming and J lost 2 bases, with 13 bases between them. This CDR3 has 14 residues. CDR3 nucleotides: TGCAGTGCTAGGAAGGGAGGACTACAAGAGACCCAGTACTTC. It encodes CSARKGGLQETQYF.

This sequence joins TRBV28 and TRBJ1-2; D is undetermined. This CDR3 is built from 13 residues. The V end lost 3 bases, the J end lost 4 bases, and 9 bases lay between the germline ends. The germline CDR1 and CDR2 sequences are MDHEN and SYDVKM. CDR3 sequence (DNA): TGTGCCAGCAGTTTCCGGGTCTCCTATGGCTACACCTTC. It is translated as CASSFRVSYGYTF.

This clonotype was picked up a small number of times. This CDR3 reads CASSYLYRGSYNEQFF. CDR3 DNA sequence: TGTGCCAGCAGTTACTTGTACAGGGGCTCCTACAATGAGCAGTTCTTC. The rearrangement uses TRBV6-6 and TRBJ2-1; 7 bases agree with TRBD1. Germline V gene sequence: CDR1 MNHNY, CDR2 SVGAGI (reference sequence). The CDR3 contains 16 residues. V lost 1 base, J lost 0 bases, and 3 bases stayed unmatched.

On this clonotype: Since a much larger clone is just one base distant, this may be a read error. The gene calls are TRBV3-1 and TRBJ2-1; D is ambiguous. The germline V gene encodes CDR1 LGHDT and CDR2 YNNKEL (reference sequence). Trimming stripped 3 bases from V and 9 bases from J, with 9 bases between. The CDR3 has 12 residues. The CDR3 region is CASSQKCLEQFF. The DNA for the CDR3 is TGTGCCAGCAGCCAGAAGTGCCTTGAGCAGTTCTTC.

This clonotype was seen repeatedly, ten times or more. J is TRBJ2-1 and V is TRBV27, with 12 bases identical to TRBD2. Germline CDR1 MNHEY, CDR2 SMNVEV (reference sequence). Losses at the gene ends were 10 bases for V and 1 base for J; bases not matched to a gene: 20. This CDR3 is built from 20 residues. The CDR3 DNA reads as TGTGCCACAAGCCGGGGCCGGGTGACTAGCGGGAGAGGATCCTACAATGAGCAGTTCTTC. Its protein is CATSRGRVTSGRGSYNEQFF.

To note about this clonotype: This could be a read error, since a much larger clone is one nucleotide away. The chain links TRBV3-1 to TRBJ2-1, with D maybe TRBD2 (6 bases). Germline V gene sequence: CDR1 LGHDT, CDR2 YNNKEL (reference sequence). The CDR3 runs to 13 residues. V was shortened by 0 bases and J by 8 bases, with 8 bases between the two germline ends. Here the CDR3 DNA reads TGTGCCAGCAGCCAAGAGGGGGGATATGAGCAGTTCTTC. Translating gives CASSQEGGYEQFF.

V and J are TRBV29-1 and TRBJ2-7; 10 bases line up with TRBD2. Per germline, CDR1 SQVTM and CDR2 ANQGSEA. This CDR3 comprises 13 residues. The V and J ends lost 6 bases and 2 bases, in that order; junction bases with no gene match: 4. CDR3 coding DNA: TGCAGCGTCCTAGCGGGAGAACCCTACGAGCAGTACTTC. Translating it yields CSVLAGEPYEQYF.